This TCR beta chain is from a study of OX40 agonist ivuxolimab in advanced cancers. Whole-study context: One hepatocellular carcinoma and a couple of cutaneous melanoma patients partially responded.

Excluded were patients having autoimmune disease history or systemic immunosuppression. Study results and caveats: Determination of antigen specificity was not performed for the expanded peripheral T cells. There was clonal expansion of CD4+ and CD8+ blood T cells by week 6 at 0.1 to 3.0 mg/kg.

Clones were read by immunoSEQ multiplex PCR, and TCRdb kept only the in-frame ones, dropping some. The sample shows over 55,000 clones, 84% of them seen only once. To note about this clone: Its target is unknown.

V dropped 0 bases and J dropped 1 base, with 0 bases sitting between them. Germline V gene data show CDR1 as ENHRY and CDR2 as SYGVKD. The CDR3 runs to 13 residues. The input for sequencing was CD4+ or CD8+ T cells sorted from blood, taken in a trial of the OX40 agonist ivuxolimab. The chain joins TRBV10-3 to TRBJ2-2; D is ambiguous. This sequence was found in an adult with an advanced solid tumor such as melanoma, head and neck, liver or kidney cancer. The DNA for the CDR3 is TGTGCCATCAGTGAGTCGAACACCGGGGAGCTGTTTTTT. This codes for CAISESNTGELFF.